This T cell receptor (beta chain) emerged from a study of T cell responses to AZD1222 COVID-19 vaccine. Overall study findings and caveats: Vaccine-associated CD4 TCRs ranged over spike, dominating at 160-218 and 743-854. Spike-specific TCR repertoires showed rising breadth and depth after two AZD1222 doses. Most donors were white British, females outnumbered males, and clonal diversity was possibly underestimated. Targets within unmutated variant regions were reportedly found for nearly half of spike-specific TCRs.

V was clipped by 1 base and J by 8 bases; unmatched bases: 9. From germline, CDR1 is KGHDR and CDR2 SFDVKD. This CDR3 contains 16 residues. To note about this clone: Antigen: not known.

Only in-frame clones appear in the TCRdb table, and some are missing; sequencing was by immunoSEQ multiplex PCR. This sample has some 200,000 clones, with about 93% found just once. This TCR derives from an adult who received the AZD1222 COVID-19 vaccine. This chain links TRBV24-1 with TRBJ1-4, with 7 positions matching TRBD1. The sample consisted of peripheral blood, taken 28 days after the second AZD1222 dose. The DNA for the CDR3 is TGTGCCACCAGTGATTTCCCGACAGGGCGGCACGAAAAACTGTTTTTT. Amino acids: CATSDFPTGRHEKLFF.